This T cell receptor beta chain was found in a study of cytomegalovirus exposure and HLA in healthy donors. Across the study: An earlier analysis identified 117 million unique TCR beta sequences in some 170 million T cells. Whole-study findings and limits: Most TCR beta V segments were productive about 87% or about 30% of the time in an earlier analysis. Most subjects' HLA-A and HLA-B alleles were reportedly predicted from TCR beta sequences.

Concerning this clone itself: The antigen is undetermined.

The CDR3 consists of 18 residues. The trim removed 4 bases at V and 6 bases at J, leaving 21 bases unmatched. The study ran its PCR with 60 Vbeta and 13 Jbeta primers. Clones were read by immunoSEQ multiplex PCR, and TCRdb kept only the in-frame ones, dropping some. This table holds more than 200,000 clones, about 83% found once. Sequences were obtained from PBMCs. This chain joins TRBV6-7 and TRBJ2-7; TRBD2 matches at 7 bases. TRBV6-7 is sorted into the ORF group, with uncertain function. The sequence was obtained from a man aged 35 to 55 in good health and CMV-seronegative. The CDR3 DNA reads TGTGCCAGCAGTTTCGATCGGGGAGGGGATCCCTGGGGAGGCGAGCAGTACTTC. Amino acids: CASSFDRGGDPWGGEQYF.